The present T cell receptor beta chain was sequenced within a study of CD8+CD57+ T cells in acquired aplastic anemia. Study overall: The DNA of sorted CD4+ and CD8+ cells averaged roughly 3.2 ug.

TCR beta VDJ and CDR3 profiling used genomic DNA as template. TCRdb re-analysed the reads in MiXCR, keeping a single row per CDR3 protein. Here the sample spans under 350,000 distinct CDR3 sequences, around three fifths being singletons. V dropped 0 bases and J dropped 6; count of bases not matched to a gene: 5. The germline V gene encodes CDR1 ENHRY and CDR2 SYGVKD. The CDR3 runs to 15 residues. This sequence was found in a human donor with severe aplastic anemia or a healthy control (not recorded which). The chain has TRBV10-3 and TRBJ1-2, with 9 bases lining up with TRBD1. The sequenced material came from sorted CD4+, CD8+, or CD8+CD57+ T cells (not recorded which) from PBMCs. This chain's CDR3 is CAISESRDRVDGYTF. The CDR3 DNA reads TGTGCCATCAGTGAGTCCCGGGACAGGGTGGATGGCTACACCTTC.